Below, one T cell receptor (beta chain) is given with its context. This sample stems from a study of blood T cell repertoires in COVID-19. V shed 8 bases, J shed 3 bases, and the junction held 16 bases outside the gene matches. CDR3 length: 17 amino acids. Looked up from germline, CDR1 is MNHEY and CDR2 is SMNVEV (reference sequence). Sequenced by immunoSEQ multiplex PCR; TCRdb stores in-frame clones only, minus some. The sample lists approximately 300,000 clones; roughly 90% were seen once. Recovered participants had two consecutive negative NP/OP PCR tests, healthcare professional clearance, or symptom resolution.

The rearrangement links TRBV27 to TRBJ2-3, with 8 bases identical to TRBD2. The clonotype comes from a woman aged 25 to 39 who had recovered from COVID-19. The sample consisted of PBMCs or T cells enriched from blood (not recorded which). In nucleotides, the CDR3 is TGTGCCAGCGGGACCACATCTAGCGGGTGGGGGACAGATACGCAGTATTTT. It yields the protein CASGTTSSGWGTDTQYF.